These 5 T cell receptor beta chains were all obtained from the same sample, sequenced in a study of response to subunit inactivated influenza vaccine. Via MiXCR, TCRdb re-called the RT-PCR reads, giving one row per CDR3 protein. The sample has about 620,000 distinct CDR3 sequences, roughly 10% seen once. This material consisted of PBMCs from blood, taken on the day of vaccination. The receptors stem from a man in his fifties or sixties who received an inactivated influenza vaccine.

This clonotype occurred a few times. This chain connects TRBV12-3 or TRBV12-4 to TRBJ1-4; D is undetermined. CDR3 size: 14 residues. V lost 3 bases, J lost 8 bases, and 13 bases lay in between. The CDR3 reads CASSLGGPTEKLFF. Here the CDR3 DNA reads TGTGCCAGCAGTTTGGGAGGGCCCACCGAAAAACTGTTTTTT.

This chain links TRBV19 with TRBJ2-1, with D unresolved. The CDR3 covers 14 residues. Germline V gene sequence: CDR1 LNHDA, CDR2 SQIVND (reference sequence). V was clipped by 3 bases and J by 8 bases, with 14 bases between them. CDR3 DNA sequence: TGTGCCAGTAGTATGGAAAGGGTTTTGGATGAGCAGTTCTTC. Its translation: CASSMERVLDEQFF. Supplemented by reference TRBV19 and TRBJ2-1, the full variable domain reads DGGITQSPKYLFRKEGQNVTLSCEQNLNHDAMYWYRQDPGQGLRLIYYSQIVNDFQKGDIAEGYSVSREKKESFPLTVTSAQKNPTAFYLCASSMERVLDEQFFGPGTRLTVL.

The V gene is TRBV12-3 or TRBV12-4, the J gene TRBJ1-2; D call uncertain. The CDR3 length is 13 residues. V shed 0 bases and J shed 7 bases, with 9 bases lying between them. CDR3 loop: CASSLAGRRGYTF. CDR3 coding DNA: TGTGCCAGCAGTTTAGCAGGACGACGTGGCTACACCTTC.

V is TRBV5-1 and J is TRBJ2-3, with D possibly matching TRBD1 (6 bases). Trimming took 2 bases from V and 3 from J, leaving 28 bases between them. Looked up from germline, CDR1 is SGHRS and CDR2 is YFSETQ. This CDR3 comprises 20 residues. DNA for the CDR3: TGCGCCAGCAGCTTTGGTTTGTTTCATAGGGGAACAGGGATTACAGATACGCAGTATTTT. Translating gives CASSFGLFHRGTGITDTQYF.

V and J are TRBV6-5 and TRBJ2-5, with D perhaps given as TRBD1 or TRBD2 (6 bases each). The CDR3 length is 16 residues. The V and J ends lost 4 bases and 5 bases respectively, with 20 bases between them. In germline, CDR1 is MNHEY, CDR2 SVGAGI. The CDR3 bases are TGTGCCAGCAGTTCCCCGGGGGCGGCGGAAGGGGAGACCCAGTACTTC. Protein product: CASSSPGAAEGETQYF.